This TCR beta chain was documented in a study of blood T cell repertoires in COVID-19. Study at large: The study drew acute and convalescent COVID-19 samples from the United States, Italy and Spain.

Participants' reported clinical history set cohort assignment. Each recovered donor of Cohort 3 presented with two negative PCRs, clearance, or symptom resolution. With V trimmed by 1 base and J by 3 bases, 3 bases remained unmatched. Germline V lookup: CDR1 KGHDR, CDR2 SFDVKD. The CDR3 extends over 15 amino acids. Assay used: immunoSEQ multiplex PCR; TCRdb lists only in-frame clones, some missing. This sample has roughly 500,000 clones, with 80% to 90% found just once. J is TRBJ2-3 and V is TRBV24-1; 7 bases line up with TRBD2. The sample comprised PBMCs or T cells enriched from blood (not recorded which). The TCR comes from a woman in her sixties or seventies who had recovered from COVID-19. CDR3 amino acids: CATSDFGGGTDTQYF. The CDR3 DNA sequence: TGTGCCACCAGTGATTTTGGGGGGGGAACAGATACGCAGTATTTT.